A selection of T cell receptor beta chains follows, all from one sample in a study of sequential checkpoint blockade in melanoma. Assay used: immunoSEQ multiplex PCR; TCRdb lists only in-frame clones, some missing. The table has 10,000 to 15,000 clones, 70% to 80% seen once. Source: CD8+ T cells sorted from blood (inferred from file names), taken from a patient given nivolumab and ipilimumab in sequence. Receptors were obtained from a human patient with melanoma. Some clones in this sample may be carry-over from other donors' samples. The CDR3 runs from the conserved cysteine through the conserved F or W. The D gene is left open where the match is weak. The size field is filled for only some rows; it gives once, few, many or a size class.

V	J	D	size	DNA	CDR3
TRBV7-9	TRBJ1-6	.	once	TGTGTCAGCAGCTTAGGCTGGGGGCCCGGGTCACCCCTCCACTTT	CVSSLGWGPGSPLHF
TRBV5-1	TRBJ2-5	TRBD2	.	TGCGCCAGCAGCCCATGGACTAGCGGGGGGGGGACCCAGTACTTC	CASSPWTSGGGTQYF
TRBV18	TRBJ2-7	.	few	TGTGCCAGCTCACTGGGAAGCGGAACCTACGAGCAGTACTTC	CASSLGSGTYEQYF
TRBV29-1	TRBJ2-7	.	few	TGCAGCGTTGAAGATACAGGTGACTACGAGCAGTACTTC	CSVEDTGDYEQYF
TRBV30	TRBJ1-1	TRBD1	.	TGTGCCTGGGTAGGACAGGGGACGGGGATCCCTGAAGCTTTCTTT	CAWVGQGTGIPEAFF
TRBV27	TRBJ2-1	TRBD2	.	TGTGCCAGCAGTTTAATTTCACTAGCGGGGGACAATGAGCAGTTCTTC	CASSLISLAGDNEQFF
TRBV27	TRBJ1-2	.	large	TGTGCCAGCAGTCAGCGGGCGGAGGGGCTCTATGGCTACACCTTC	CASSQRAEGLYGYTF
TRBV11-3	TRBJ2-3	.	.	TGTGCCAGCAGTCAGACAGCTATTAGCACAGATACGCAGTATTTT	CASSQTAISTDTQYF
TRBV19	TRBJ1-1	TRBD1	.	TGTGCCAGTAGTATAGATAAAAACAGGGGGATAATCACTGAAGCTTTCTTT	CASSIDKNRGIITEAFF
TRBV9	TRBJ1-5	TRBD1	.	TGTGCCAGCAGCTTGTCCGGGACAGTAAATCAGCCCCAGCATTTT	CASSLSGTVNQPQHF
TRBV5-1	TRBJ2-5	TRBD1	.	TGCGCCAGCAGCCCAAAACCTGACAGGGGTGGCGAGACCCAGTACTTC	CASSPKPDRGGETQYF
TRBV2	TRBJ2-3	.	.	TGTGCCAGCAGTCGGCGGCGAAACACAGATACGCAGTATTTT	CASSRRRNTDTQYF
TRBV7-2	TRBJ2-1	.	.	TGTGCCAGCAGCTTAGAAGGGCGGGGCCTCCGGGCCGACAATGAGCAGTTCTTC	CASSLEGRGLRADNEQFF
TRBV4-1	TRBJ1-4	TRBD1	.	TGCGCCAGCAGCCAAGTACAGGGGAGGAAAGAAAAACTGTTTTTT	CASSQVQGRKEKLFF
TRBV5-6	TRBJ1-1	.	.	TGTGCCAGCAGCTTGGGAGATTACACTGAAGCTTTCTTT	CASSLGDYTEAFF
TRBV10-3	TRBJ1-1	TRBD1	.	TGTGCCATCATCCTGCACAGGGGGTTAGACACTGAAGCTTTCTTT	CAIILHRGLDTEAFF
TRBV7-9	TRBJ1-2	.	few	TGTGCCAGCAGCCCATGGAGGGATGGCTACACCTTC	CASSPWRDGYTF
TRBV7-9	TRBJ2-7	TRBD1	.	TGTGCCAGCAGCTGGAACAGGGGAAACGAGCAGTACTTC	CASSWNRGNEQYF
TRBV7-6	TRBJ2-1	TRBD2	.	TGTGCCAGCAGCTTAGAATTGTCTAGCGGATACAATGAGCAGTTCTTC	CASSLELSSGYNEQFF
TRBV19	TRBJ2-6	TRBD1	medium-sized	TGTGCCAGTAGATGGGCAGGGGGCGCTGGGGCCAACGTCCTGACTTTC	CASRWAGGAGANVLTF